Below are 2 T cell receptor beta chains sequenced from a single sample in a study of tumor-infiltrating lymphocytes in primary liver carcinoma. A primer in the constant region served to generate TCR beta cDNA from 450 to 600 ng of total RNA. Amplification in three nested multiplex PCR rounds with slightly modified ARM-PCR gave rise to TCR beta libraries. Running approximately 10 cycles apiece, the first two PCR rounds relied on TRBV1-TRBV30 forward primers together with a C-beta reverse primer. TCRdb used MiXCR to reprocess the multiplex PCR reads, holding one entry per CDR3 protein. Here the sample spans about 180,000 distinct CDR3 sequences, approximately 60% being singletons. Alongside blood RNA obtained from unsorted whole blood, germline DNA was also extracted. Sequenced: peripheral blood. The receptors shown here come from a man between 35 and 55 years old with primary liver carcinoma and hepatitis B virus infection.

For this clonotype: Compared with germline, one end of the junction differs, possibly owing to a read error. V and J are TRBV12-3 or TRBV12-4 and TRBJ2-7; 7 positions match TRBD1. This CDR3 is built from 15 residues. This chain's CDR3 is CASSSNQDRSYKQYF. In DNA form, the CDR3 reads TGTGCCAGCAGTTCAAATCAGGACAGGTCCTACAAGCAGTACTTC.

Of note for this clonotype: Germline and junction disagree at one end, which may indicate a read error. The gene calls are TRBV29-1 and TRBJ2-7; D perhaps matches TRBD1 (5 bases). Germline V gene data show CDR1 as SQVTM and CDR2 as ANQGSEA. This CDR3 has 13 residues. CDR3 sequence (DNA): TGCAGCGTTGAAACAGGTAACCCCTACGAGCGGTACTTC. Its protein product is CSVETGNPYERYF.